The next 10 T cell receptor beta chains were all read from a single sample in a study of blood T cell repertoires in COVID-19. Produced via immunoSEQ multiplex PCR; TCRdb's table is partial and in-frame only. The profile shows some 76,000 clones, around 86% of them singletons. The sample was peripheral blood. The receptors derive from a woman aged 18-29 years with acute or convalescent COVID-19.

The chain recombines TRBV7-9 with TRBJ1-1; D perhaps matches TRBD1 (6 bases). CDR3 length: 14 residues. The germline V gene has CDR1 SEHNR and CDR2 FQNEAQ (reference sequence). The V gene lost 7 bases and the J gene lost 0 bases, with 12 bases spanning the gap. The CDR3 reads CASNNRVVNTEAFF. The CDR3 DNA reads as TGTGCCAGCAACAACAGGGTAGTGAACACTGAAGCTTTCTTT.

The gene calls are TRBV5-1 and TRBJ1-2; D is unresolved. This CDR3 has 17 amino acids. V was trimmed by 1 base and J by 0 bases, leaving 16 bases between them. The germline gives CDR1 SGHRS, CDR2 YFSETQ. CDR3 sequence reads: CASSLFPAATSNYGYTF. In DNA, the CDR3 is TGCGCCAGCAGCTTGTTTCCGGCGGCTACATCTAACTATGGCTACACCTTC. Full variable domain (rest looked up from reference TRBV5-1 and TRBJ1-2): KAGVTQTPRYLIKTRGQQVTLSCSPISGHRSVSWYQQTPGQGLQFLFEYFSETQRNKGNFPGRFSGRQFSNSRSEMNVSTLELGDSALYLCASSLFPAATSNYGYTFGSGTRLTVV.

This clone came up a few times. The chain is built from TRBV29-1 and TRBJ1-1; 7 bases are a match to TRBD1. The J segment lost 3 bases and the V segment lost 5 bases, leaving 9 bases of the junction unmatched. Germline V CDR1 and CDR2: SQVTM, ANQGSEA. The CDR3 is 14 residues long. CDR3 coding DNA: TGCAGCGTTTTCCGGTCGGACAGGTACACTGAAGCTTTCTTT. Protein product: CSVFRSDRYTEAFF.

The V and J genes are TRBV24-1 and TRBJ2-1, with 10 bases matching TRBD1. There are 18 residues in the CDR3. The V segment lost 1 base and the J segment 1 base; nucleotides outside the gene matches: 6. CDR1 and CDR2 from the germline V gene are KGHDR and SFDVKD. In nucleotides, the CDR3 is TGTGCCACCAGTGATTTCATGACAGGGGGCCGGTCCTACAATGAGCAGTTCTTC. Amino acid sequence: CATSDFMTGGRSYNEQFF.

The chain combines TRBV5-6 with TRBJ2-7; possibly TRBD2 for D (5 bases). Germline CDR1 SGHDT, CDR2 YYEEEE. Trimming took off 1 base at V and 3 bases at J, with 14 bases between the two ends. This CDR3 is built from 15 residues. The CDR3 loop is CASSLLSGEIYEQYF. The CDR3 region has the DNA TGTGCCAGCAGCTTGTTATCCGGGGAAATCTACGAGCAGTACTTC.

The rearrangement uses TRBV27 and TRBJ1-1, with no clear D. The germline CDR1 and CDR2 sequences are MNHEY and SMNVEV (reference sequence). The CDR3 runs to 14 residues. With 7 bases removed from V and 4 bases from J, the gap between germline ends came to 16 bases. The CDR3 DNA reads as TGTGCCAGCAAAGTCCGTGTCGAGATCACTGAAGCTTTCTTT. Translating it yields CASKVRVEITEAFF.

Concerning this clone: An end of the junction differs from the germline gene, which may be a read error. The V call is TRBV6-5, the J call TRBJ2-5; the match to TRBD1 covers 10 bases. Germline assignment: CDR1 MNHEY and CDR2 SVGAGI. The CDR3 is made up of 16 amino acids. The CDR3 bases are TGTGCCAGCAGTTACGGGTGGGACAGGGGTCAAGAGGCCCAGTACTTC. Translating gives CASSYGWDRGQEAQYF.

The V gene is TRBV6-2 or TRBV6-3, the J gene TRBJ2-1, with 8 bases matching TRBD1. This CDR3 region has 15 residues. Germline-derived CDR1 and CDR2 are MNHEY and SVGEGT. V was clipped by 0 bases and J by 7 bases; unmatched bases: 5. The CDR3 spells CASSYSGTGWNEQFF. In DNA form, the CDR3 reads TGTGCCAGCAGTTACTCCGGGACAGGTTGGAATGAGCAGTTCTTC.

This rearrangement joins TRBV6-6 to TRBJ2-1; TRBD2 agrees at 11 bases. V trimming: 3 bases; J trimming: 6 bases; junction bases outside the gene matches: 4. The CDR3 totals 15 residues. Germline CDR1 and CDR2: MNHNY and SVGAGI (reference sequence). The CDR3, as DNA: TGTGCCAGCAGTTATCGACTAGCGGGAATCAATGAGCAGTTCTTC. Translation: CASSYRLAGINEQFF.

Details on this clone: The junction and the germline gene differ at one end; a read error may be behind it. V is TRBV15 and J is TRBJ1-2, with 10 bases matching TRBD1. Per the germline V gene, CDR1 is LNHNV and CDR2 is YYDKDF (reference sequence). The CDR3 runs 15 residues. As DNA, the CDR3 is TGTGCCACCAACAGATCGGGACAGGGGCCCTATGGCTACACCTTC. This gives the protein CATNRSGQGPYGYTF.